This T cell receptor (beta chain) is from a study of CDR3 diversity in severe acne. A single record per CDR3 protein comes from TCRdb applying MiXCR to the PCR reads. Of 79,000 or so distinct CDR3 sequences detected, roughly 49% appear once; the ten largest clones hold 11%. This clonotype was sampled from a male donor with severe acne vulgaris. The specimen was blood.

CDR3: CSARRAGTNTGELFF. The CDR3 DNA is TGCAGTGCTAGACGGGCGGGGACGAACACCGGGGAGCTGTTTTTT. The chain uses TRBV20-1 and TRBJ2-2, with D possibly TRBD2 on 6 matching bases. Germline V gene lookup returns CDR1 DFQATT and CDR2 SNEGSKA (reference sequence). CDR3 length: 15 amino acids. V lost 2 bases to trimming and J lost 0 bases, with 10 bases between them.